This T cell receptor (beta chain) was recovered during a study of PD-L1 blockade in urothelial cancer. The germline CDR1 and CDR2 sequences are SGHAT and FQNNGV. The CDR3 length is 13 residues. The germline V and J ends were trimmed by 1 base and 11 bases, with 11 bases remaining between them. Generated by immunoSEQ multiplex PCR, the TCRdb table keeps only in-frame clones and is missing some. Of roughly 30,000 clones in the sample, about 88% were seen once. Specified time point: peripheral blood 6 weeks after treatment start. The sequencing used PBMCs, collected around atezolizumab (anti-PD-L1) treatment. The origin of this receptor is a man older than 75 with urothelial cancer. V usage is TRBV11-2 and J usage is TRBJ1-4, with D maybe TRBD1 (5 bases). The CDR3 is CASSLGQNGKLFF. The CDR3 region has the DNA TGTGCCAGCAGCTTAGGACAGAACGGGAAACTGTTTTTT.